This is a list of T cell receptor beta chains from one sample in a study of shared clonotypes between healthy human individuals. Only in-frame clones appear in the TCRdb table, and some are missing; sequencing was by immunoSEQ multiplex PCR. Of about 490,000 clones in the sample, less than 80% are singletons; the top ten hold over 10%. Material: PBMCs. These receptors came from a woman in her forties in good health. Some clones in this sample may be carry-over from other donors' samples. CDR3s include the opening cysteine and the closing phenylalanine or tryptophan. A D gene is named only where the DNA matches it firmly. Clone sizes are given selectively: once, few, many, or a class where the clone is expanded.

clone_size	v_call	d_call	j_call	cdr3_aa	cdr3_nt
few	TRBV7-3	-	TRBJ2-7	CASSLRDGIEQYF	TGTGCCAGCAGCTTAAGGGATGGCATCGAGCAGTACTTC
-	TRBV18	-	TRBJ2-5	CASSPNRPPQETQYF	TGTGCCAGCTCACCAAACAGACCACCACAAGAGACCCAGTACTTC
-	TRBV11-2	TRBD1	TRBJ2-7	CASSRDRLYEQYF	TGTGCCAGCAGCAGGGACAGACTCTACGAGCAGTACTTC
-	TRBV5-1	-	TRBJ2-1	CASSLALQGDEQFF	TGCGCCAGCAGCTTGGCCCTACAGGGCGATGAGCAGTTCTTC
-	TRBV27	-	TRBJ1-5	CASSSTSNSNQPQHF	TGTGCCAGCAGTTCGACTTCGAATAGCAATCAGCCCCAGCATTTT
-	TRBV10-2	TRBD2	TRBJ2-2	CASRVGLAGTGELFF	TGCGCCAGCAGGGTGGGACTAGCGGGGACCGGGGAGCTGTTTTTT
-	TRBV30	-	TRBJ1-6	CAWSGRGNSPLHF	TGTGCCTGGAGTGGGAGGGGCAATTCACCCCTCCACTTT
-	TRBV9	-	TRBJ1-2	CASSDHPNRALYGYTF	TGTGCCAGCAGCGACCATCCGAACAGGGCCCTCTATGGCTACACCTTC
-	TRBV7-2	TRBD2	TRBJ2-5	CASSLRSSGSETQYF	TGTGCCAGCAGCTTAAGGAGTAGCGGGAGCGAGACCCAGTACTTC
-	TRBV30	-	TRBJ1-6	CAWSRNLNSPLHF	TGTGCCTGGAGTAGGAACCTCAATTCACCCCTCCACTTT
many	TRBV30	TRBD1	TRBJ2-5	CAWHGQVQETQYF	TGTGCCTGGCATGGACAGGTTCAAGAGACCCAGTACTTC
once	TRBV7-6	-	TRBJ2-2	CASSLVFGELFF	TGTGCCAGCAGCTTAGTCTTCGGGGAGCTGTTTTTT
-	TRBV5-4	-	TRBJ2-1	CASSLAGYTYNEQFF	TGTGCCAGCAGCTTAGCAGGCTATACCTACAATGAGCAGTTCTTC
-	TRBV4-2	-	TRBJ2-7	CASSHDREIYEQYF	TGTGCCAGCAGCCATGACCGGGAAATCTACGAGCAGTACTTC
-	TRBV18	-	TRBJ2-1	CASSPLYAYNEQFF	TGTGCCAGCTCACCCCTTTACGCATACAATGAGCAGTTCTTC
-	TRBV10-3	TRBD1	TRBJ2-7	CASRDPGTGDYEQYF	TGTGCCAGCAGAGATCCAGGGACAGGGGACTACGAGCAGTACTTC
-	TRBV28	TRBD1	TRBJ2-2	CASSLAGQANTGELFF	TGTGCCAGCAGTTTGGCGGGACAGGCGAACACCGGGGAGCTGTTTTTT
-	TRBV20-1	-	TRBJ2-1	CSASRGGEQFF	TGCAGTGCTAGTAGGGGTGGTGAGCAGTTCTTC
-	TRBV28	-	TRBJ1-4	CASSRSGSTNEKLFF	TGTGCCAGCAGTCGGTCGGGATCAACTAATGAAAAACTGTTTTTT
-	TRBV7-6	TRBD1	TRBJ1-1	CASSRGQGARGNTEAFF	TGTGCCAGCAGCCGAGGGCAGGGGGCGCGGGGAAACACTGAAGCTTTCTTT
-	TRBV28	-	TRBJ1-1	CASSLIRDNTEAFF	TGTGCCAGCAGTTTAATCAGGGACAACACTGAAGCTTTCTTT
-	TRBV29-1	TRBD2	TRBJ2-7	CSALTSGSSYEQYF	TGCAGCGCCTTGACTAGCGGGAGCTCCTACGAGCAGTACTTC
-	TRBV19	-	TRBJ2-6	CASSPGTSGANVLTF	TGTGCCAGTAGTCCCGGGACGTCTGGGGCCAACGTCCTGACTTTC
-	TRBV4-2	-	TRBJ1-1	CASSLNFMGDEAFF	TGTGCCAGCAGCTTAAACTTCATGGGGGATGAAGCTTTCTTT
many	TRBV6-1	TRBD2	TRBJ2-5	CASSDLAGDQETQYF	TGTGCCAGCAGTGACCTAGCGGGAGACCAAGAGACCCAGTACTTC
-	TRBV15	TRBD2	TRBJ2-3	CATSRDWTSGRAADTQYF	TGTGCCACCAGCAGAGATTGGACTAGCGGGAGAGCGGCAGATACGCAGTATTTT
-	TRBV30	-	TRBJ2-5	CAWSWGGQETQYF	TGTGCCTGGAGTTGGGGCGGACAAGAGACCCAGTACTTC
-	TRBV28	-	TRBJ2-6	CASSLGGTGANVLTF	TGTGCCAGCAGTTTAGGGGGAACTGGGGCCAACGTCCTGACTTTC
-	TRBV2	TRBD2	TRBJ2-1	CASMALAGYNEQFF	TGTGCCAGCATGGCACTAGCGGGATACAATGAGCAGTTCTTC
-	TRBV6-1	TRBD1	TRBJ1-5	CASDRDSNQPQHF	TGTGCCAGCGACAGGGATAGCAATCAGCCCCAGCATTTT
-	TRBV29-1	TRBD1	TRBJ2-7	CSVEGGTGATYEQYF	TGCAGCGTTGAAGGGGGCACAGGGGCCACCTACGAGCAGTACTTC
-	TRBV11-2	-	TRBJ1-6	CASSLGGNSPLHF	TGTGCCAGCAGCTTAGGGGGAAATTCACCCCTCCACTTT
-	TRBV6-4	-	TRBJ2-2	CASSDTVGRNTGELFF	TGTGCCAGCAGTGACACAGTAGGCAGGAACACCGGGGAGCTGTTTTTT
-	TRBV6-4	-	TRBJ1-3	CASSDRQHSGNTIYF	TGTGCCAGCAGTGACAGACAGCACTCTGGAAACACCATATATTTT
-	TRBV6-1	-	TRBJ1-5	CASSGRTQHF	TGTGCCAGTAGCGGTAGGACCCAGCATTTT
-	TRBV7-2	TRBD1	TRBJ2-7	CASSRDSPYSYEQYF	TGTGCCAGCAGCCGGGACAGCCCTTACTCCTACGAGCAGTACTTC
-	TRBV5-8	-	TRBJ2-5	CASSVLGAQETQYF	TGTGCCAGCAGTGTGTTAGGGGCCCAAGAGACCCAGTACTTC
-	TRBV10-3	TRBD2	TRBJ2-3	CAISGGLGGDTQYF	TGTGCCATCAGTGGGGGACTAGGAGGCGATACGCAGTATTTT
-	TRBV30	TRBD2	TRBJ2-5	CAWSVRWGLAGLKETQYF	TGTGCCTGGAGTGTAAGGTGGGGACTAGCGGGGTTAAAAGAGACCCAGTACTTC
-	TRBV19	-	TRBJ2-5	CASSIGGGWQETQYF	TGTGCCAGTAGTATAGGAGGCGGGTGGCAAGAGACCCAGTACTTC
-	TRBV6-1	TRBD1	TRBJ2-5	CASFGQGQETQYF	TGTGCCAGCTTCGGACAGGGGCAAGAGACCCAGTACTTC
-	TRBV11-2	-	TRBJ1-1	CASSLVRLRGTEAFF	TGTGCCAGCAGCTTAGTCAGGCTCCGTGGCACTGAAGCTTTCTTT
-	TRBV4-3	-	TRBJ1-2	CASSQDILGTRGYTF	TGCGCCAGCAGCCAAGACATTCTCGGGACTAGGGGCTACACCTTC
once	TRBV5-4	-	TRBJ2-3	CASREGSGTDTQYF	TGTGCCAGCAGAGAAGGGAGTGGCACAGATACGCAGTATTTT
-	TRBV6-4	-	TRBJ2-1	CASSPGQGSYNEQFF	TGTGCCAGCAGTCCTGGGCAGGGCTCCTACAATGAGCAGTTCTTC
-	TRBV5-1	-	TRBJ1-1	CASSHRAVLGQNTEAFF	TGCGCCAGCAGCCACCGGGCCGTACTTGGGCAGAACACTGAAGCTTTCTTT
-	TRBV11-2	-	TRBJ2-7	CASSLVGPSYEQYF	TGTGCCAGCAGCTTAGTAGGGCCTTCCTACGAGCAGTACTTC
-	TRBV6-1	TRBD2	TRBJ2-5	CASSEARLAGGRGETQYF	TGTGCCAGCAGTGAAGCGAGACTAGCGGGAGGGAGGGGGGAGACCCAGTACTTC
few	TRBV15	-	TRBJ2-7	CATSRDEDEQYF	TGTGCCACCAGCAGAGACGAAGACGAGCAGTACTTC
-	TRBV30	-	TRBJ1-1	CAWSVAVPNTEAFF	TGTGCCTGGAGTGTAGCGGTACCGAACACTGAAGCTTTCTTT
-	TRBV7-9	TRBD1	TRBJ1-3	CASSLNYQGAASSGNTIYF	TGTGCCAGCAGCTTAAACTACCAGGGGGCCGCGAGCTCTGGAAACACCATATATTTT
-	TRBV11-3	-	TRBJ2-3	CASSLLAVGPGVPDTQYF	TGTGCCAGCAGCTTACTTGCGGTGGGGCCAGGGGTTCCAGATACGCAGTATTTT
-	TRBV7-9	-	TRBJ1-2	CASSLGGQYGYTF	TGTGCCAGCAGCTTAGGGGGCCAGTATGGCTACACCTTC
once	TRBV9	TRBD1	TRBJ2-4	CASSVGTGGSIQYF	TGTGCCAGCAGCGTAGGGACAGGGGGAAGCATTCAGTACTTC
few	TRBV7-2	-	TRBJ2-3	CASSSRDRDTQYF	TGTGCCAGCAGCAGCCGGGACCGCGATACGCAGTATTTT
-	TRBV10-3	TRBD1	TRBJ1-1	CAISEFPGGGTEAFF	TGTGCCATCAGTGAATTCCCAGGGGGCGGCACTGAAGCTTTCTTT